This entry lists 19 T cell receptor beta chains sequenced from one sample in a study of blood T cell repertoires in COVID-19 (dated by TCRdb to about 2020). Library construction relied on the immunoSEQ multiplex PCR assay. TCRdb's version of the immuneACCESS table is confined to in-frame rearrangements and falls short of the full clone set. An unresolved V gene accounts for under half of the shortfall where checked; the remainder is of unknown origin. This sample has roughly 330,000 clones in its table, and 70% to 90% of those were observed once. The ten most abundant clones make up 5.3% of the sample. What was sequenced was PBMCs or T cells enriched from blood (not recorded which). The receptors were gathered from a woman in her 30s who had recovered from COVID-19.

The CDR3 reads CASSPGGGSSYNEQFF. As DNA, the CDR3 is TGTGCCAGCAGCCCGGGGGGCGGGAGCTCCTACAATGAGCAGTTCTTC. This chain uses TRBV7-6 with TRBJ2-1; possibly TRBD2 for D (7 bases). V lost 5 bases and J 0 bases, leaving 14 bases between the germline ends. The CDR3 is 16 amino acids. The germline V gene encodes CDR1 SGHVS and CDR2 FNYEAQ.

The gene calls are TRBV23-1 and TRBJ1-2; 7 nucleotides match TRBD1. TRBV23-1 is sorted into the ORF group, with uncertain function. The CDR3 sequence is 13 residues long. J gave up 8 bases and V 6 bases, and 9 bases lay outside the gene matches. This CDR3 is CASSRGQDGGYTF. DNA for the CDR3: TGCGCCAGCAGCCGCGGACAGGATGGCGGCTACACCTTC.

The V call is TRBV28, the J call TRBJ1-6; no firm D call. The germline V and J ends were trimmed by 3 bases and 7 bases, with 13 bases remaining between them. This CDR3 contains 15 residues. CDR1 MDHEN and CDR2 SYDVKM come from the germline V gene. The CDR3, as DNA: TGTGCCAGCAGTTTTTCTGGGGAGGGCAATTCACCCCTCCACTTT. Its protein product is CASSFSGEGNSPLHF. The full variable domain, completed using reference TRBV28 and TRBJ1-6, is DVKVTQSSRYLVKRTGEKVFLECVQDMDHENMFWYRQDPGLGLRLIYFSYDVKMKEKGDIPEGYSVSREKKERFSLILESASTNQTSMYLCASSFSGEGNSPLHFGNGTRLTVT.

The chain has TRBV24-1 and TRBJ2-2; 8 bases line up with TRBD1. J gave up 0 bases and V 9 bases, and 8 bases lay outside the gene matches. The CDR3 runs to 16 residues. CDR1 is KGHDR, CDR2 SFDVKD, per germline. The CDR3 sequence: CATGTGDVANTGELFF. The CDR3 coding sequence is TGTGCCACCGGGACAGGCGATGTTGCGAACACCGGGGAGCTGTTTTTT.

This sequence joins TRBV29-1 and TRBJ1-2; 7 bases line up with TRBD1. The ends lost 7 bases at V and 2 bases at J; junction bases unmatched: 7. Germline CDR1 SQVTM, CDR2 ANQGSEA. This CDR3 spans 13 amino acids. The CDR3 sequence: CSATGAGNYGYTF. DNA for the CDR3: TGCAGCGCCACAGGGGCTGGGAACTATGGCTACACCTTC.

J is TRBJ2-2 and V is TRBV10-2; D might be TRBD1 (6 bases). Germline values: CDR1 WSHSY, CDR2 SAAADI. The CDR3 runs 14 residues. V dropped 6 bases and J dropped 3 bases, with 11 bases sitting between them. The CDR3 is CASRGTRDTGELFF. As DNA, the CDR3 is TGCGCCAGCAGGGGGACACGAGACACCGGGGAGCTGTTTTTT.

The chain joins TRBV19 to TRBJ1-1, with TRBD1 matching over 7 bases. Germline loops: CDR1 LNHDA, CDR2 SQIVND (reference sequence). The trim removed 6 bases at V and 4 bases at J, leaving 5 bases unmatched. This CDR3 region has 13 residues. The CDR3 loop reads CASRTGRFTEAFF. The CDR3 DNA is TGTGCCAGTAGGACAGGGCGATTCACTGAAGCTTTCTTT.

This chain uses TRBV7-8 with TRBJ1-6; D is possibly TRBD1 (5 bases). The CDR3 totals 16 residues. In germline, CDR1 is SGHVS, CDR2 FQNEAQ. The V end lost 5 bases, the J end lost 2 bases, and 13 bases lay between the germline ends. CDR3 nucleotides: TGTGCCAGCAGCCGATCTCGGGGGACCTATAATTCACCCCTCCACTTT. Protein sequence: CASSRSRGTYNSPLHF. The whole variable domain, remainder taken from reference TRBV7-8 and TRBJ1-6, is GAGVSQSPRYKVAKRGQDVALRCDPISGHVSLFWYQQALGQGPEFLTYFQNEAQLDKSGLPSDRFFAERPEGSVSTLKIQRTQQEDSAVYLCASSRSRGTYNSPLHFGNGTRLTVT.

This chain connects TRBV7-9 to TRBJ1-6; tentatively, D is TRBD1 (5 bases). The CDR3 has 16 amino acids. V lost 4 bases to trimming and J lost 10 bases, with 20 bases between them. CDR1 is SEHNR, CDR2 FQNEAQ, per germline (reference sequence). Written as DNA, the CDR3 is TGTGCCAGCAGCTCACTTCCCCCGGGGGTCGAATCACCCCTCCACTTT. As protein: CASSSLPPGVESPLHF.

The rearrangement links TRBV15 to TRBJ2-7; D is unresolved. CDR1 and CDR2 (germline): LNHNV, YYDKDF (reference sequence). V lost 0 bases, J lost 6 bases, and 9 bases lay in between. The CDR3 sequence is 13 residues long. CDR3 sequence: CATSRDRPGEQYF. CDR3 DNA sequence: TGTGCCACCAGCAGAGATCGTCCGGGCGAGCAGTACTTC.

This clone appeared once. J is TRBJ1-6 and V is TRBV2, with D hard to call. Deletions cut 3 bases from V and 7 bases from J, with 13 bases between. The CDR3 is made up of 15 amino acids. Germline CDR1 and CDR2: SNHLY and FYNNEI. The CDR3 loop reads CASSEGGFWNSPLHF. CDR3 in DNA: TGTGCCAGCAGTGAGGGCGGGTTTTGGAATTCACCCCTCCACTTT.

The chain links TRBV28 to TRBJ1-6; 8 positions agree with TRBD1. The trim removed 5 bases at V and 10 bases at J, leaving 7 bases unmatched. The CDR3 is 14 residues long. The germline V gene encodes CDR1 MDHEN and CDR2 SYDVKM. As DNA, the CDR3 is TGTGCCAGCAGTCAAGACAGGGGTATCTCACCCCTCCACTTT. It codes for CASSQDRGISPLHF.

DNA for the CDR3: TGTGCCAGCAGCTCCGGAGGGGGCGCGGGCACTGAAGCTTTCTTT. It specifies CASSSGGGAGTEAFF. The chain carries TRBV7-8 and TRBJ1-1; TRBD1 aligns across 7 bases. V trimming: 4 bases; J trimming: 4 bases; junction bases outside the gene matches: 9. CDR1 is SGHVS and CDR2 is FQNEAQ in the germline V gene. This CDR3 has 15 residues.

The chain uses TRBV30 and TRBJ1-4; a possible D gene is TRBD1 (6 bases). CDR3 size: 14 residues. Per germline, CDR1 GTSNPN and CDR2 SVGIG (reference sequence). The germline V and J ends were trimmed by 2 bases and 7 bases, with 14 bases remaining between them. CDR3 loop: CAWSRDIGGEKLFF. The CDR3 DNA is TGTGCCTGGAGTCGGGACATAGGCGGTGAAAAACTGTTTTTT.

The chain links TRBV6-5 to TRBJ1-5, with 9 positions matching TRBD1. CDR3 length: 15 residues. V trimming: 5 bases; J trimming: 3 bases; junction bases outside the gene matches: 5. From germline, CDR1 is MNHEY and CDR2 SVGAGI. The CDR3 loop is CASSPGTGFNQPQHF. CDR3 bases: TGTGCCAGCAGTCCCGGGACAGGGTTCAATCAGCCCCAGCATTTT.

This clone was recorded only once. The chain uses TRBV6-5 and TRBJ2-1, with 7 bases fitting TRBD1. This CDR3 region has 13 residues. Germline V gene lookup returns CDR1 MNHEY and CDR2 SVGAGI. CDR3 bases: TGTGCGGAAGGGGACAGTCCCTACAATGAGCAGTTCTTC. Protein sequence: CAEGDSPYNEQFF.

This sequence joins TRBV11-2 and TRBJ1-2; D unresolved. Germline V CDR1 and CDR2: SGHAT, FQNNGV. V gave up 5 bases and J gave up 6 bases, with 16 bases separating them. The CDR3 loop spans 14 amino acids. CDR3 nucleotides: TGTGCCAGCAGCGTTAGTGTTTTTGGGCATGGCTACACCTTC. Translating it yields CASSVSVFGHGYTF. Looking up the rest from reference TRBV11-2 and TRBJ1-2 gives the full variable domain: EAGVAQSPRYKIIEKRQSVAFWCNPISGHATLYWYQQILGQGPKLLIQFQNNGVVDDSQLPKDRFSAERLKGVDSTLKIQPAKLEDSAVYLCASSVSVFGHGYTFGSGTRLTVV.

The chain has TRBV15 and TRBJ1-2; 9 bases match TRBD1. Germline V gene sequence: CDR1 LNHNV, CDR2 YYDKDF (reference sequence). J gave up 3 bases and V 5 bases, and 10 bases lay outside the gene matches. There are 16 residues in the CDR3. CDR3 nucleotide sequence: TGTGCCACCAGCTCACCCGGGACAGGGACTCACTATGGCTACACCTTC. Translation: CATSSPGTGTHYGYTF.

The gene calls are TRBV18 and TRBJ2-6; 7 positions agree with TRBD1. The germline V gene has CDR1 KGHSH and CDR2 LQKENI. The V gene end was trimmed by 3 bases and the J gene end by 0 bases; junction bases not matched to a gene: 5. The CDR3 sequence is 17 residues long. This CDR3 reads CASSPTGTISGANVLTF. The CDR3 DNA sequence: TGTGCCAGCTCACCGACAGGGACGATCTCTGGGGCCAACGTCCTGACTTTC.